In this sample, the clone carrying this T cell receptor (beta chain) turned up many times. The antigen remains undetermined. V gave up 0 bases and J gave up 2 bases; unmatched junction bases: 13. The CDR3 loop spans 19 amino acids. Germline V CDR1 and CDR2: KGHDR, SFDVKD. Researchers amplified the TCR beta CDR3 regions from RNA transcripts. An initial round of RT-PCR targeting the TCR CDR3 relied on the HTBI primer set. TCRdb recomputed calls from the multiplex PCR reads with MiXCR, one row per CDR3 protein. The data contain about 200,000 distinct CDR3 sequences, roughly 15% of them singletons. This sample stems from a study of T cells in Graves' hyperthyroidism and ophthalmopathy. General observations from the study: Appearing also in blood were most of the thyroid clonotypes expanded above 0.001.

J is TRBJ2-3 and V is TRBV24-1, with 7 bases matching TRBD2. Sequenced sample: blood. This TCR derives from a man between 45 and 60 years old with Graves' hyperthyroidism. CDR3 protein: CATSDLSPRGAGNTDTQYF. DNA for the CDR3: TGTGCCACCAGTGATTTGAGCCCCCGGGGAGCGGGGAACACAGATACGCAGTATTTT.